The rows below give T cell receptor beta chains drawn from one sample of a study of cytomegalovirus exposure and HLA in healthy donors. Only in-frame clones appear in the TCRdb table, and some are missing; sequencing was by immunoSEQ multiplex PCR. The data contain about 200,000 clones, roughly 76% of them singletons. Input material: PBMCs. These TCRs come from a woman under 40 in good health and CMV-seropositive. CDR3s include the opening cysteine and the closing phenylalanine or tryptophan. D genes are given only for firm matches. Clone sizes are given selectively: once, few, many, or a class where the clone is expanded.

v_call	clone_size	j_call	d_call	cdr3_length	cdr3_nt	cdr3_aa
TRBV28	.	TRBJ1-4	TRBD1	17	TGTGCCAGCAACCAAGGAGGGAAGGGGGCGACTAATGAAAAACTGTTTTTT	CASNQGGKGATNEKLFF
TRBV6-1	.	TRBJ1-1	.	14	TGTGCCAGCAGTGAAGTTGGACAGAACACTGAAGCTTTCTTT	CASSEVGQNTEAFF
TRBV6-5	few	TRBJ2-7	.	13	TGTGCCAGCAGTTATCGGCAGGGCTACGAGCAGTACTTC	CASSYRQGYEQYF
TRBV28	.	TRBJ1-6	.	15	TGTGCCAGCACCCGGCGGCAGGGCCTTAATTCACCCCTCCACTTT	CASTRRQGLNSPLHF
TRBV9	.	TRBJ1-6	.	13	TGTGCCAGCAGCGTAGGGGGAGGTTCACCCCTCCACTTT	CASSVGGGSPLHF
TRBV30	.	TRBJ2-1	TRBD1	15	TGTGCCTGGAGTCTGGGACAGACACCATACAATGAGCAGTTCTTC	CAWSLGQTPYNEQFF
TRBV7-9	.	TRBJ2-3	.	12	TGTGCCAGCAGCCCGTTAGCTGATACGCAGTATTTT	CASSPLADTQYF
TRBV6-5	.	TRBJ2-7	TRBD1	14	TGTGCCAGCAGTTTATCGCAGGGGGCTCTAGAGCGGTACTTC	CASSLSQGALERYF
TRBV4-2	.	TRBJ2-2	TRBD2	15	TGTGCCAGCAGCCTAACGGGAGGGGAAGCCGGGGAGCTGTTTTTT	CASSLTGGEAGELFF
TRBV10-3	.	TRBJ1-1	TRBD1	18	TGTGCCATCAGTGGACACACTCGGGACAGCCTAAGGAACACTGAAGCTTTCTTT	CAISGHTRDSLRNTEAFF
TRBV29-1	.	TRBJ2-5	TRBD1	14	TGCAGCGTTGAGGAAAACAGGGGGTTAAAGACCCAGTACTTC	CSVEENRGLKTQYF
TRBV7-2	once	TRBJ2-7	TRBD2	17	TGTGCCAGCAGCCAAACCCAACTAGCGGATTTCTCCTACGAGCAGTACTTC	CASSQTQLADFSYEQYF
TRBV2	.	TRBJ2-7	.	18	TGTGCCAGCAGTGTAAGCCCCCCTCTAGTCTTAGGGGGCTACGAGCAGTACTTC	CASSVSPPLVLGGYEQYF
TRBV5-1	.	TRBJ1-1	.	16	TGCGCCAGCAGCCTGGGAGGGTCCAGCATGAACACTGAAGCTTTCTTT	CASSLGGSSMNTEAFF
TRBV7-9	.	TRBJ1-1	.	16	TGTGCCAGCAGCTTAGCGCATCGGGTGGTGAACACTGAAGCTTTCTTT	CASSLAHRVVNTEAFF
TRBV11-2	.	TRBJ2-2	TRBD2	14	TGTGCCAGCAGCTTATCACTAGCGGCCGGGGAGCTGTTTTTT	CASSLSLAAGELFF
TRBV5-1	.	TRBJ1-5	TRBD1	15	TGCGCCAGCAGCTTGACGGGGGACAGCAAGAGCTCCCAGCATTTT	CASSLTGDSKSSQHF
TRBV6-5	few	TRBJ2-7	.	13	TGTGCCAGCAGCCAAGGGGTTCCCTACGAGCAGTACTTC	CASSQGVPYEQYF
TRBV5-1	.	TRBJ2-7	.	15	TGCGCCAGCAGCTTGGGGTGGCAGGGGGGCTACGAGCAGTACTTC	CASSLGWQGGYEQYF
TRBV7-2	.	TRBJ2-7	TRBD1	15	TGTGCCAGCAGCTTCAGCAGGGACAGCTCCTACGAGCAGTACTTC	CASSFSRDSSYEQYF
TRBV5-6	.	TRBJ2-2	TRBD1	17	TGTGCCAGCAGCACGACAGGGTTTACCCCCCACGCCGGGGAGCTGTTTTTT	CASSTTGFTPHAGELFF
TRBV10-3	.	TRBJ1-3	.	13	TGTGCCATCAGTGCCGTCTCTGGAAACACCATATATTTT	CAISAVSGNTIYF
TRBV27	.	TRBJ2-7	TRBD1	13	TGTGCCAGCAGGCAGGGGGTTTTCTACGAGCAGTACTTC	CASRQGVFYEQYF
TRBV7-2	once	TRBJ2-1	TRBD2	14	TGTGCCAGCAGCTTAGTACTAGCGTTTGGTGAGCAGTTCTTC	CASSLVLAFGEQFF
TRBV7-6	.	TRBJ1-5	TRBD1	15	TGTGCCAGCAGCCCCGGGACAGGGGTCAATCAGCCCCAGCATTTT	CASSPGTGVNQPQHF
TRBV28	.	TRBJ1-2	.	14	TGTGCCAGCAGGCCCCCCCGGGGGTCTTATGGCTACACCTTC	CASRPPRGSYGYTF
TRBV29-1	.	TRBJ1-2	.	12	TGCAGCGTGTCGGTAGGGGCCTATGGCTACACCTTC	CSVSVGAYGYTF
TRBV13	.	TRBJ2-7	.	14	TGTGCCAGCAGCCCCGTGGAGCAGACCTACGAGCAGTACTTC	CASSPVEQTYEQYF
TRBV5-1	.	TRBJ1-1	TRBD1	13	TGCGCCAGCGGACAGGGGTGGGACACTGAAGCTTTCTTT	CASGQGWDTEAFF
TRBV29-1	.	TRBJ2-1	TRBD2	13	TGCAGCTCGACTAGCGGGTTTTACAATGAGCAGTTCTTC	CSSTSGFYNEQFF
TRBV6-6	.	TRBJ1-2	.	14	TGTGCCAGCGGAGCTCCGGACAAATCCTATGGCTACACCTTC	CASGAPDKSYGYTF
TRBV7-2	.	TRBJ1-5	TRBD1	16	TGTGCCAGCAGCGACAGGGGACGACATAGCAATCAGCCCCAGCATTTT	CASSDRGRHSNQPQHF
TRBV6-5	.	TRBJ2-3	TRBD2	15	TGTGCCAGCGGGGATACGGGGGGACGCACAGATACGCAGTATTTT	CASGDTGGRTDTQYF
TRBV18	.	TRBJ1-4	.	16	TGTGCCAGCTCACCAGACGGGATTGCAACTAATGAAAAACTGTTTTTT	CASSPDGIATNEKLFF
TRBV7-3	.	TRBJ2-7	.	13	TGTGCCAGCAGCCTTGGTGCTACCTACGAGCAGTACTTC	CASSLGATYEQYF
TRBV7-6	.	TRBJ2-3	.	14	TGTGCCAGCACTGGAGGGCGCTGGTCAGATACGCAGTATTTT	CASTGGRWSDTQYF
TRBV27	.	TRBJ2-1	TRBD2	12	TGTGCCAGCAGTTACGACAGCGGGAGGCAGTTCTTC	CASSYDSGRQFF
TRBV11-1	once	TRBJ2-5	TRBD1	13	TGTGCCAGCAGCTCAGGGACAGGGAGGGAGCAGTACTTC	CASSSGTGREQYF
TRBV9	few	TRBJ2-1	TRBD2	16	TGTGCCAGCAGCGTAGGCGGGGGACTAGTCCACAATGAGCAGTTCTTC	CASSVGGGLVHNEQFF
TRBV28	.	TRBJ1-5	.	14	TGTGCCAGCAGTTTACAGGGCGGCAATCAGCCCCAGCATTTT	CASSLQGGNQPQHF
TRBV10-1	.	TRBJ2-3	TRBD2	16	TGCGCCAGCAGTGAGTCCACTAGCGGATGCACAGATACGCAGTATTTT	CASSESTSGCTDTQYF
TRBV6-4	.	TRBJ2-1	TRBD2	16	TGTGCCAGCAGTGACTCAGCGGGGGGGGACTACAATGAGCAGTTCTTC	CASSDSAGGDYNEQFF
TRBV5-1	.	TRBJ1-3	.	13	TGCGCCAGCAGACGGGACTCTGGAAACACCATATATTTT	CASRRDSGNTIYF
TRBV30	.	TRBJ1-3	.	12	TGTGCCTGGAGTTCTTCTGGAAACACCATATATTTT	CAWSSSGNTIYF
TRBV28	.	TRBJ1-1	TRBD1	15	TGTGCCAGCAGCCACAGGGGGCGAGGAATTCCTGAAGCTTTCTTT	CASSHRGRGIPEAFF
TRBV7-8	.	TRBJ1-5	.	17	TGTGCCAGCAGCTTAATCAGGGTGTCGGGTCAACACCAGCCCCAGCATTTT	CASSLIRVSGQHQPQHF
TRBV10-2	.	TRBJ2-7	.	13	TGCGCCAGCAGGGGGCAGGAATCCTACGAGCAGTACTTC	CASRGQESYEQYF
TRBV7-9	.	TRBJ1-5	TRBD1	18	TGTGCCAGCAGCCTCAACCCGGGACAGGGCTATAGCAATCAGCCCCAGCATTTT	CASSLNPGQGYSNQPQHF
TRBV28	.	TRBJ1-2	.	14	TGTGCCAGCAGTTTAAGGACAGAGTCATATGGCTACACCTTC	CASSLRTESYGYTF
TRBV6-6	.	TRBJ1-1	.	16	TGTGCCAGCAGTCCACGGCCCCAGGAGGGGAACACTGAAGCTTTCTTT	CASSPRPQEGNTEAFF
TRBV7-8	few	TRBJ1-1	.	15	TGTGCCAGCATTCTTGAAACTTACCCCAACACTGAAGCTTTCTTT	CASILETYPNTEAFF
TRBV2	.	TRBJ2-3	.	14	TGTGCCAGCAGACTGGACGGGAACACAGATACGCAGTATTTT	CASRLDGNTDTQYF